Below are 21 T cell receptor beta chains sequenced from a single sample in a study of PD-L1 blockade in urothelial cancer. The time point here: pretreatment peripheral blood. TCRdb's table, derived via immunoSEQ multiplex PCR, lists solely in-frame clones and lacks some. The sample includes 70,000 to 100,000 clones, about 83% of them seen just once. The sample in question was PBMCs, obtained around atezolizumab (anti-PD-L1) treatment. The source is a man aged 60 to 75 with urothelial cancer.

This clone was recorded once. This chain joins TRBV27 and TRBJ2-4; D may be TRBD2 (6 bases). There are 17 residues in the CDR3. The germline CDR1 and CDR2 sequences are MNHEY and SMNVEV (reference sequence). Trimming pared 1 base from V and 5 bases from J, leaving 18 bases between. CDR3 nucleotides: TGTGCCAGCAGTTTATTTGGGCCGGGGCCGGGGGAAAACATTCAGTACTTC. Amino acids: CASSLFGPGPGENIQYF.

The rearrangement links TRBV19 to TRBJ1-5; D may be TRBD1 (6 bases). Germline loops: CDR1 LNHDA, CDR2 SQIVND (reference sequence). V was pared by 5 bases and J by 3 bases, with 17 bases between. The CDR3 totals 16 residues. The CDR3 DNA is TGTGCCAGTAGTTCCCACACAGGGCCATTCAATCAGCCCCAGCATTTT. This translates into CASSSHTGPFNQPQHF.

The rearrangement uses TRBV9 and TRBJ1-1; a weak D match, TRBD1 (6 bases). The CDR3 totals 15 residues. V was clipped by 4 bases and J by 0 bases, with 13 bases between them. Germline V lookup: CDR1 SGDLS, CDR2 YYNGEE. CDR3 DNA: TGTGCCAGCAGCATCTCCGGGACAATGAACACTGAAGCTTTCTTT. The encoded protein is CASSISGTMNTEAFF.

The chain combines TRBV11-2 with TRBJ2-7; maybe TRBD1 (6 bases). The V gene's germline CDR1 is SGHAT and CDR2 FQNNGV. The CDR3 is 13 residues long. Trimming took off 8 bases at V and 3 bases at J, with 14 bases between the two ends. The CDR3 spells CASRERTDYEQYF. The CDR3, as DNA: TGTGCCAGCCGCGAGAGGACAGACTACGAGCAGTACTTC.

In DNA form, the CDR3 reads TGTGCCAGCAGCGTCGAAGAAGGGGCGCTCGAGCAGTACTTC. This sequence encodes CASSVEEGALEQYF. The chain links TRBV9 to TRBJ2-7; D might be TRBD1 (5 bases). Germline V CDR1 and CDR2: SGDLS, YYNGEE. The CDR3 sequence is 14 residues long. Deletions cut 2 bases from V and 6 bases from J, with 15 bases between.

The chain combines TRBV5-1 with TRBJ1-4; 7 bases are shared with TRBD1. V lost 6 bases and J lost 4; bases outside the gene matches: 9. The CDR3 extends over 15 amino acids. Germline V gene lookup returns CDR1 SGHRS and CDR2 YFSETQ. The CDR3 DNA reads as TGCGCCAGCAAAAGAAGGGGGGACAGTAATGAAAAACTGTTTTTT. Its translation: CASKRRGDSNEKLFF.

This chain connects TRBV7-3 to TRBJ2-5; 9 nucleotides agree with TRBD1. Germline values: CDR1 SGHTA, CDR2 FQGTGA. The CDR3 has 13 residues. Trimming took 5 bases from V and 5 from J; bases not matched to a gene: 3. The CDR3 here is CASSPGQGETQYF. DNA for the CDR3: TGTGCCAGCAGCCCCGGACAGGGGGAGACCCAGTACTTC.

This sequence joins TRBV19 and TRBJ1-5; 7 nucleotides match TRBD1. Trimming took 8 bases from V and 2 from J; bases not matched to a gene: 15. Germline values: CDR1 LNHDA, CDR2 SQIVND (reference sequence). The CDR3 loop spans 17 amino acids. The chain's CDR3 is CASYGLQGTLGNQPQHF. CDR3 DNA sequence: TGTGCCAGTTATGGCTTACAGGGGACCCTAGGCAATCAGCCCCAGCATTTT.

The CDR3 nucleotides read TGCGCCAGCAGCCAAGGCTCGGACAGGGGGCTAAACACTGAAGCTTTCTTT. Translated, it gives CASSQGSDRGLNTEAFF. The rearrangement joins TRBV4-1 to TRBJ1-1; 11 nucleotides match TRBD1. Germline-derived CDR1 and CDR2 are MGHRA and YSYEKL. V lost 1 base and J lost 2; bases outside the gene matches: 6. This CDR3 contains 17 residues.

This chain connects TRBV9 to TRBJ2-7; 9 bases align to TRBD1. The germline V gene encodes CDR1 SGDLS and CDR2 YYNGEE. V was pared by 3 bases and J by 2 bases, with 6 bases of the junction left unmatched. The CDR3 loop spans 15 amino acids. In nucleotides, the CDR3 is TGTGCCAGCAGCGCAGACAGGGGGGCAACCTACGAGCAGTACTTC. Translating gives CASSADRGATYEQYF.

The chain uses TRBV6-6 and TRBJ2-5; TRBD2 matches 8 bases. The V gene's germline CDR1 is MNHNY and CDR2 SVGAGI (reference sequence). The V gene end was trimmed by 6 bases and the J gene end by 5 bases; junction bases not matched to a gene: 8. The CDR3 is 14 amino acids. CDR3 bases: TGTGCCAGCAGCCGCAGCGGGAGAGTTGAGACCCAGTACTTC. As protein: CASSRSGRVETQYF.

The chain joins TRBV30 to TRBJ1-2; D gene ambiguous. The CDR3 is 12 residues long. The germline V and J ends were trimmed by 1 base and 8 bases, with 11 bases remaining between them. Per the germline V gene, CDR1 is GTSNPN and CDR2 is SVGIG (reference sequence). Here the CDR3 DNA reads TGTGCCTGGAGTGCCCTGGAGGGCGGCTACACCTTC. Protein product: CAWSALEGGYTF.

V and J are TRBV18 and TRBJ1-1; D may be TRBD1 (5 bases). The germline V gene encodes CDR1 KGHSH and CDR2 LQKENI. The CDR3 runs 14 residues. The germline V and J ends were trimmed by 1 base and 1 base, with 7 bases remaining between them. CDR3 bases: TGTGCCAGCTCACCACTCAGGGAGAACACTGAAGCTTTCTTT. As protein: CASSPLRENTEAFF. The entire variable domain, with the rest obtained from reference TRBV18 and TRBJ1-1, is as follows: NAGVMQNPRHLVRRRGQEARLRCSPMKGHSHVYWYRQLPEEGLKFMVYLQKENIIDESGMPKERFSAEFPKEGPSILRIQQVVRGDSAAYFCASSPLRENTEAFFGQGTRLTVV.

The chain recombines TRBV19 with TRBJ2-7, with a possible D match to TRBD2 (6 bases). Germline V gives CDR1 LNHDA, CDR2 SQIVND (reference sequence). V was pared by 1 base and J by 2 bases, with 12 bases between. The CDR3 runs 15 residues. The DNA of the CDR3 is TGTGCCAGTAGTATAGTGGGGCGGGACGCCTACGAGCAGTACTTC. Residues: CASSIVGRDAYEQYF.

CDR3 coding DNA: TGCGCCAGCAGCCAAGAAGCCCCTCTAGCGGGAGTGGGCTACAATGAGCAGTTCTTC. Its protein is CASSQEAPLAGVGYNEQFF. The chain recombines TRBV4-3 with TRBJ2-1; TRBD2 aligns across 10 bases. CDR1 is LGHNA and CDR2 is YSLEER in the germline V gene. V was clipped by 0 bases and J by 3 bases; unmatched bases: 11. This CDR3 has 19 residues.

J is TRBJ2-7 and V is TRBV29-1, with D perhaps matching TRBD2 (5 bases). The CDR3 extends over 11 amino acids. CDR1 and CDR2 (germline): SQVTM, ANQGSEA. Trimming shortened V by 7 bases and J by 3 bases, and 10 bases separated the two germline ends. CDR3 amino acids: CSAGEDYEQYF. The CDR3 DNA is TGCAGCGCCGGGGAAGACTACGAGCAGTACTTC.

The sample holds one count of this clone. The chain links TRBV6-4 to TRBJ1-6; 8 bases are shared with TRBD1. Germline trimming cut 5 bases from V and 6 bases from J; bases unmatched to any gene: 12. CDR1 and CDR2 (germline): MRHNA, SNTAGT. The CDR3 sequence is 17 residues long. CDR3 DNA: TGTGCCAGCAGTCAAATGGGCAGGGGGCTCGGTAATTCACCCCTCCACTTT. This codes for CASSQMGRGLGNSPLHF.

V usage is TRBV11-2 and J usage is TRBJ2-7, with 8 bases fitting TRBD1. The germline CDR1 and CDR2 sequences are SGHAT and FQNNGV. Unmatched junction bases numbered 15, after V lost 5 bases and J lost 3 bases. The CDR3 has 17 amino acids. The CDR3 loop reads CASSPIDRGRRIYEQYF. The DNA of the CDR3 is TGTGCCAGCAGCCCCATCGACAGGGGCCGGCGGATCTACGAGCAGTACTTC. Full variable domain (outside the CDR3, taken from reference TRBV11-2 and TRBJ2-7): EAGVAQSPRYKIIEKRQSVAFWCNPISGHATLYWYQQILGQGPKLLIQFQNNGVVDDSQLPKDRFSAERLKGVDSTLKIQPAKLEDSAVYLCASSPIDRGRRIYEQYFGPGTRLTVT.

J is TRBJ2-1 and V is TRBV28; 7 bases match TRBD2. J lost 7 bases, V lost 5 bases, and 11 bases had no gene match. The CDR3 is made up of 15 amino acids. Germline-derived CDR1 and CDR2 are MDHEN and SYDVKM. The CDR3 coding sequence is TGTGCCAGCAGTCTCCTCACGGGAGGCGAGAATGAGCAGTTCTTC. Its protein product is CASSLLTGGENEQFF.

The J gene is TRBJ2-3, the V gene TRBV2; D is undetermined. Germline-derived CDR1 and CDR2 are SNHLY and FYNNEI. The V end was cut by 4 bases, the J end by 2 bases, with 10 bases between. There are 14 residues in the CDR3. CDR3 sequence: CASSVDGATDTQYF. In DNA form, the CDR3 reads TGTGCCAGCAGTGTAGACGGAGCCACAGATACGCAGTATTTT.

V and J are TRBV7-2 and TRBJ2-7; D is undetermined. Germline assignment: CDR1 SGHTA and CDR2 FQGNSA. The CDR3 has 15 amino acids. The V gene lost 0 bases and the J gene lost 4 bases, with 13 bases spanning the gap. The CDR3 nucleotides read TGTGCCAGCAGCTTAGCGGTCAGGAAAGAGTACGAGCAGTACTTC. Its protein is CASSLAVRKEYEQYF.